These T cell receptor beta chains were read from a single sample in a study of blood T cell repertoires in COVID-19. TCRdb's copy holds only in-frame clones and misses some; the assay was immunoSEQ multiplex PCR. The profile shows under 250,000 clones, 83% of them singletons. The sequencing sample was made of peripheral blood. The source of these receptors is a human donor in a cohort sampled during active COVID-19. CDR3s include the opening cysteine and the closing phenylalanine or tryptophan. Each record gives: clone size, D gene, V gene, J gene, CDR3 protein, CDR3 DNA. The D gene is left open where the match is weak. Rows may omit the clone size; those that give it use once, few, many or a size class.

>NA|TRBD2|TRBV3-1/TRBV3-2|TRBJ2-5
CASSIRLAGMYQETQYF
TGTGCCAGCAGCATTCGACTAGCGGGGATGTACCAAGAGACCCAGTACTTC
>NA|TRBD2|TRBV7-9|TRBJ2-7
CASSLSGESHEQYF
TGTGCCAGCAGCTTAAGCGGGGAGAGCCACGAGCAGTACTTC
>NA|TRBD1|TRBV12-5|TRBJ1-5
CASGTGVQPQHF
TGTGCTAGTGGGACAGGGGTTCAGCCCCAGCATTTT
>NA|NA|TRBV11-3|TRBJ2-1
CASSLSWDKVAYNEQFF
TGTGCCAGCAGCTTATCCTGGGACAAGGTAGCCTACAATGAGCAGTTCTTC
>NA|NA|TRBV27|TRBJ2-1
CASSFFDRTLGNEQFF
TGTGCCAGCAGTTTCTTCGACAGAACCTTGGGCAATGAGCAGTTCTTC
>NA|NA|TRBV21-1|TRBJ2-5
CASSKGAGGFTTFQYF
TGTGCCAGCAGCAAAGGGGCGGGGGGCTTTACTACATTCCAGTACTTC
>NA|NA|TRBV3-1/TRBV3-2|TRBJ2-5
CASRLASGETQYF
TGTGCCAGCCGGTTAGCCTCCGGGGAGACCCAGTACTTC
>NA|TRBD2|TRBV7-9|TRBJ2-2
CASSLLAGGPRGTGELFF
TGTGCCAGCAGCCTGCTAGCGGGGGGCCCTCGGGGCACCGGGGAGCTGTTTTTT
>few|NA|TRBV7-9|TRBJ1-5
CASSLALGPQHF
TGTGCCAGCAGCTTAGCGCTCGGGCCCCAGCATTTT
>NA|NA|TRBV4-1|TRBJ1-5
CASSQTSSTGFKYSNQPQHF
TGCGCCAGCAGCCAAACCTCTTCGACAGGTTTCAAATATAGCAATCAGCCCCAGCATTTT
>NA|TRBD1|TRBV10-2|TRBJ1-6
CASRGTGYSPLHF
TGCGCCAGCAGGGGGACAGGGTATTCACCCCTCCACTTT
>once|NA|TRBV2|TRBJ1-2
CASKVGGSGYTF
TGTGCCAGCAAAGTAGGAGGCAGTGGCTACACCTTC
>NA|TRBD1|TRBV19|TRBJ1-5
CASSIPRQGAIQPQHF
TGTGCCAGTAGTATTCCCCGACAGGGGGCTATTCAGCCCCAGCATTTT
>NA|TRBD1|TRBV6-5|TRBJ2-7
CASSLQGIGTYEQYF
TGTGCCAGCAGTCTACAGGGGATCGGGACCTACGAGCAGTACTTC
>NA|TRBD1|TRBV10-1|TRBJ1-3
CASSEFPQDRGHGNTIYF
TGCGCCAGCAGTGAGTTCCCCCAGGACAGGGGGCATGGAAACACCATATATTTT
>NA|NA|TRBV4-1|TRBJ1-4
CASSQPYNEKLFF
TGCGCCAGCAGCCAACCTTATAATGAAAAACTGTTTTTT
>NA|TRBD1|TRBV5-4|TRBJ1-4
CASSLKSGTDHEKLFF
TGTGCCAGCAGCTTGAAGAGTGGGACAGACCATGAAAAACTGTTTTTT